This T cell receptor (beta chain) was observed in a study of cytomegalovirus exposure and HLA in healthy donors. Study results and caveats: Diagnosis of cytomegalovirus status made by the classifier reportedly showed high specificity and sensitivity. The productive fraction for most TCR beta V segments was about 90% or about 30% in an earlier analysis.

Of note for this clone: Its antigen is not known.

All the people who gave samples were healthy bone marrow donors. CDR3 size: 14 residues. Trimming cost V 0 bases and J 6 bases, with 9 bases left between them. In germline, CDR1 is LNHNV, CDR2 YYDKDF (reference sequence). The PCR made use of 60 Vbeta and 13 Jbeta primers. Clones were read by immunoSEQ multiplex PCR, and TCRdb kept only the in-frame ones, dropping some. The sample holds around 150,000 clones, under 70% seen once. The genes are TRBV15 and TRBJ1-5, with a possible D match to TRBD1 (5 bases). Sequenced material: PBMCs. The TCR comes from a woman aged 30 to 39 in good health and CMV-seropositive. The CDR3 DNA reads TGTGCCACCAGCAGAGATCCGGGGGGTCAGCCCCAGCATTTT. Its translation is CATSRDPGGQPQHF.